The present T cell receptor beta chain was sequenced within a study of T cell responses to AZD1222 COVID-19 vaccine. This clone has just one count. Antigen specificity is unknown. Measured with immunoSEQ multiplex PCR; TCRdb has only the in-frame clones, and not every one. Counted here are approximately 150,000 clones, approximately 89% occurring once; the ten biggest clones make up approximately 3.6%. Study-wide findings and caveats: Seropositive at baseline were only a handful of AZD1222 recipients. White British ancestry dominated among donors, who included more females, and clonal diversity was possibly underestimated. Spike-specific TCR breadth and depth were elevated following two AZD1222 doses. Vaccine-related CD4 TCRs covered spike, predominating at 160-218 and 743-854.

The receptor was isolated from an adult in good health. This specimen was peripheral blood, taken on day 0 of MenACWY control vaccination.

The CDR3 bases are TGTGCCAGCAGCTTGGACAGTGGTCCGCCCGGGAGCTCTGGAAACACCATATATTTT. Translating gives CASSLDSGPPGSSGNTIYF. The chain recombines TRBV5-5 with TRBJ1-3; D gene ambiguous. The CDR3 contains 19 residues. V lost 0 bases and J 0 bases, leaving 19 bases between the germline ends. In germline, CDR1 is SGHKS, CDR2 YYEKEE (reference sequence).